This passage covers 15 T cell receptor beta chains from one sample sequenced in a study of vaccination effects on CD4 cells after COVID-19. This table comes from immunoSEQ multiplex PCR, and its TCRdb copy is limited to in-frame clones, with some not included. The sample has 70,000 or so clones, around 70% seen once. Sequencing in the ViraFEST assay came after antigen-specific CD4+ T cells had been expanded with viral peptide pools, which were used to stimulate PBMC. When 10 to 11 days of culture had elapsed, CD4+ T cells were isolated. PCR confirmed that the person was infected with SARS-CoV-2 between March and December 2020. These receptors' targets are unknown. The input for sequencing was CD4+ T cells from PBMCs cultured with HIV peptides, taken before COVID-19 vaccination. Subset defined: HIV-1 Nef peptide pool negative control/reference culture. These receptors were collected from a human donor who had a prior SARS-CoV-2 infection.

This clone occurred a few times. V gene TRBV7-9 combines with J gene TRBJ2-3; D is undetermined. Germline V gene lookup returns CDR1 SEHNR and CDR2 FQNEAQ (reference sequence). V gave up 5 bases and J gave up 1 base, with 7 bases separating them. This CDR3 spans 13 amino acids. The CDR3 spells CASSSTGTDTQYF. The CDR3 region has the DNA TGTGCCAGCAGCAGCACAGGCACAGATACGCAGTATTTT.

The CDR3: CASTSIRANQPQHF. CDR3 sequence (DNA): TGTGCCAGTACAAGTATCAGGGCCAATCAGCCCCAGCATTTT. This rearrangement joins TRBV19 to TRBJ1-5; D is possibly TRBD1 (5 bases). CDR1 and CDR2 from the germline V gene are LNHDA and SQIVND (reference sequence). V lost 7 bases and J 3 bases, leaving 13 bases between the germline ends. This CDR3 is 14 amino acids long.

The DNA of the CDR3 is TGTGCCAGCAGCCCCACTCGGACTACCCAGAAGACCTACGAGCAGTACTTC. This sequence encodes CASSPTRTTQKTYEQYF. V gene TRBV3-1 (or the pseudogene TRBV3-2) combines with J gene TRBJ2-7; D might be TRBD2 (6 bases). Germline V CDR1 and CDR2: LGHDT, YNNKEL (reference sequence). Trimming stripped 4 bases from V and 2 bases from J, with 21 bases between. There are 17 residues in the CDR3.

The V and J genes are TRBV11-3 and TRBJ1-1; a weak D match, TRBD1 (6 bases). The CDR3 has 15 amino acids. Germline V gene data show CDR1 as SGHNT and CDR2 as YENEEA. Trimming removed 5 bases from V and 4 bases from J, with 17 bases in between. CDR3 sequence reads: CASSPSGGYITEAFF. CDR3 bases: TGTGCCAGCAGCCCCTCGGGGGGCTACATCACTGAAGCTTTCTTT.

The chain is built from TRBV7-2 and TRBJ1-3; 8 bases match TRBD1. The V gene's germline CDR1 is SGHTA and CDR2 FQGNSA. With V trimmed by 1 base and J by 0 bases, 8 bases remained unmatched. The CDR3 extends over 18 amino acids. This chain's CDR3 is CASSLEAWGTGSGNTIYF. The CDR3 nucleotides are TGTGCCAGCAGCTTAGAGGCGTGGGGGACAGGCTCTGGAAACACCATATATTTT.

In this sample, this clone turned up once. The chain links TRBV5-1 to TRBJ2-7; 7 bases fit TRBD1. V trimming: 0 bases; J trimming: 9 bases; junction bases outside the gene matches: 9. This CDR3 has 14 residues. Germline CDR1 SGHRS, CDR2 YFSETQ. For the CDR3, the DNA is TGCGCCAGCAGCTTGGGGACAGGCAACGACGGGCAGTACTTC. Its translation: CASSLGTGNDGQYF.

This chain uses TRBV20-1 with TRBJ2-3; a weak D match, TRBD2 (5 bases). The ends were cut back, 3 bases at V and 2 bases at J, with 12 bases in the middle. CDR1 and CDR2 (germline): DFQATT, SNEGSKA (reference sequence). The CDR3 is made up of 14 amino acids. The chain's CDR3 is CSASPRAFTDTQYF. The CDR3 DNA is TGCAGTGCTAGTCCGCGGGCGTTCACAGATACGCAGTATTTT.

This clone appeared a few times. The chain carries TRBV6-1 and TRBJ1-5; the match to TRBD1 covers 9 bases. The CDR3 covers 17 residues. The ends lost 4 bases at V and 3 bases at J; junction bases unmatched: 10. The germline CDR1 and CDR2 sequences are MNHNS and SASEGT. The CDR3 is CASSAPRDRVPNQPQHF. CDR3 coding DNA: TGTGCCAGCAGTGCCCCGCGGGACAGGGTGCCCAATCAGCCCCAGCATTTT.

CDR3 loop: CASSLWGKNTEAFF. The CDR3 DNA reads TGTGCCAGCAGCCTGTGGGGGAAGAACACTGAAGCTTTCTTT. The chain joins TRBV3-1 (or the pseudogene TRBV3-2) to TRBJ1-1; D possibly corresponds to TRBD1 (5 bases). Germline V gene lookup returns CDR1 LGHDT and CDR2 YNNKEL (reference sequence). The CDR3 totals 14 residues. Trimming took 4 bases from V and 1 from J, leaving 10 bases between them.

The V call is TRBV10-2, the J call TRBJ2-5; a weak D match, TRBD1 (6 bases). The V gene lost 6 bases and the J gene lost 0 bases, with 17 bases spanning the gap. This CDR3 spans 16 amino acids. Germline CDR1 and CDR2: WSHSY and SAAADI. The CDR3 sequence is CASRRAPSGDQETQYF. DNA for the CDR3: TGCGCCAGCAGGAGAGCCCCGTCAGGGGACCAAGAGACCCAGTACTTC.

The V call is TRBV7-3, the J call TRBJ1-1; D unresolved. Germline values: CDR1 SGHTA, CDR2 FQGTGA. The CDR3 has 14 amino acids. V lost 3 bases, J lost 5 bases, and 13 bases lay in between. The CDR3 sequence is CASSFGTTGTEAFF. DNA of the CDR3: TGTGCCAGCAGCTTCGGCACGACGGGGACTGAAGCTTTCTTT.

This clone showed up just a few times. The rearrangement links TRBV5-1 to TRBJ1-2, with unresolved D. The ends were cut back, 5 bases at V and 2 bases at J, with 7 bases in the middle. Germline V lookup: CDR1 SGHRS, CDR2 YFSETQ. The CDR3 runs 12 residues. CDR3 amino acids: CASRSDNYGYTF. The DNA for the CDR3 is TGCGCCAGCAGGTCGGACAACTATGGCTACACCTTC.

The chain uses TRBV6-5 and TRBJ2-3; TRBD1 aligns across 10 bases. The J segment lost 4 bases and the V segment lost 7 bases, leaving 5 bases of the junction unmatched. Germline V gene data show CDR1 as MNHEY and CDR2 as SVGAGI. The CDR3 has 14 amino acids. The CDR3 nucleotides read TGTGCCAGCAAAAGGGACAGGGGTTCAGATACGCAGTATTTT. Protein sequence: CASKRDRGSDTQYF.

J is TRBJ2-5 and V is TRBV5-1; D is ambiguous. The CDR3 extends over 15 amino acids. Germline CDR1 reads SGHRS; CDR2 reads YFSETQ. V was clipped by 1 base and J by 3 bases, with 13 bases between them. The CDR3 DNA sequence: TGCGCCAGCAGCTTGACGTGGGCTAATAAAGAGACCCAGTACTTC. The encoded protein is CASSLTWANKETQYF. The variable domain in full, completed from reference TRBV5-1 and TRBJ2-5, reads KAGVTQTPRYLIKTRGQQVTLSCSPISGHRSVSWYQQTPGQGLQFLFEYFSETQRNKGNFPGRFSGRQFSNSRSEMNVSTLELGDSALYLCASSLTWANKETQYFGPGTRLLVL.

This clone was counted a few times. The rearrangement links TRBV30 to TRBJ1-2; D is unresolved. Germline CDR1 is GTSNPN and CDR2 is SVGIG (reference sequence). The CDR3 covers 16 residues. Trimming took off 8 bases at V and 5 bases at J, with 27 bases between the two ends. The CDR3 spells CAGAPAGVYPGYGYTF. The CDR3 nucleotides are TGTGCCGGAGCCCCAGCGGGAGTGTACCCAGGTTATGGCTACACCTTC.